This entry features one T cell receptor (beta chain) sequence. Libraries were prepared by immunoSEQ multiplex PCR; TCRdb keeps only in-frame clonotypes and omits some of them. The profile shows 150,000 to 200,000 clones, about 86% of them singletons. The sample originates from a study of control samples from healthy donors and cancer patients. Trimming took 4 bases from V and 4 from J; bases not matched to a gene: 2. The CDR3 runs to 13 residues. Germline-derived CDR1 and CDR2 are SEHNR and FQNEAQ (reference sequence). The sequencing sample was made of blood. The chain links TRBV7-9 to TRBJ2-7, with 9 bases identical to TRBD2. This TCR came from a young man in good health. CDR3 sequence reads: CASSYSGGYEQYF. CDR3 bases: TGTGCCAGCAGCTATAGCGGGGGTTACGAGCAGTACTTC.